This T cell receptor (beta chain) came from a study of T cell changes during pregnancy in multiple sclerosis. This clone was detected a few times. This table comes from immunoSEQ multiplex PCR, and its TCRdb copy is limited to in-frame clones, with some not included. The sample contains around 62,000 clones, 89% of which appear only once. The CDR3 contains 15 residues. Germline V gene data show CDR1 as ENHRY and CDR2 as SYGVKD. V shed 4 bases and J 4 bases; nucleotides not matched to a gene: 5. Sequenced here: peripheral blood, sampled in the first trimester of pregnancy. The chain joins TRBV10-3 to TRBJ1-1; 11 bases are a match to TRBD1. This TCR derives from a female donor with multiple sclerosis, enrolled in a pregnancy study. In DNA, the CDR3 is TGTGCCATCAGTGGGGGACAGGGGGTATCCACTGAAGCTTTCTTT. This codes for CAISGGQGVSTEAFF.